This TCR beta chain was identified during a study of relationships among human T cell subsets. As for this clonotype: The antigen remains unidentified.

CD4+CD25-CD294+ Th2 cells were bead-selected for CD294 once CD4+CD56+ natural killer T cells were depleted. V lost 5 bases and J 4 bases, leaving 13 bases between the germline ends. The length of the CDR3 is 14 residues. The germline CDR1 and CDR2 sequences are SGHAT and FQNNGV. From mRNA, alpha and beta CDR3 regions were amplified using semiquantitative ARM-PCR. Exponential amplification used communal superprimers after tagged nested gene-specific primers in ARM-PCR. TCRdb processed the multiplex PCR reads anew with MiXCR; each CDR3 protein has one entry. The sample gives about 4,000 distinct CDR3 sequences, 51% of which show up once; around 2.8% is in the top ten. Whole-study results and caveats: V, D, J usage, CDR3 length and N-additions were similar across seven subsets. Some CD4+CD8+ double-positive cells may remain after bead sorting. Substantial CDR3 sharing among Th1, Th2 and regulatory cells suggested stochastic fate choice. Regulatory and Th2 subsets had few clones over 100 reads, unlike CD8+ cytotoxic cells.

The TCR comes from a man aged 35 to 55 in good health. The V call is TRBV11-2, the J call TRBJ2-3, with D unresolved. Sequencing was carried out using CD4+ Th2 cells sorted from blood. This CDR3 reads CASSRNPTADTQYF. DNA for the CDR3: TGTGCCAGCAGCCGAAACCCCACGGCAGATACGCAGTATTTT.